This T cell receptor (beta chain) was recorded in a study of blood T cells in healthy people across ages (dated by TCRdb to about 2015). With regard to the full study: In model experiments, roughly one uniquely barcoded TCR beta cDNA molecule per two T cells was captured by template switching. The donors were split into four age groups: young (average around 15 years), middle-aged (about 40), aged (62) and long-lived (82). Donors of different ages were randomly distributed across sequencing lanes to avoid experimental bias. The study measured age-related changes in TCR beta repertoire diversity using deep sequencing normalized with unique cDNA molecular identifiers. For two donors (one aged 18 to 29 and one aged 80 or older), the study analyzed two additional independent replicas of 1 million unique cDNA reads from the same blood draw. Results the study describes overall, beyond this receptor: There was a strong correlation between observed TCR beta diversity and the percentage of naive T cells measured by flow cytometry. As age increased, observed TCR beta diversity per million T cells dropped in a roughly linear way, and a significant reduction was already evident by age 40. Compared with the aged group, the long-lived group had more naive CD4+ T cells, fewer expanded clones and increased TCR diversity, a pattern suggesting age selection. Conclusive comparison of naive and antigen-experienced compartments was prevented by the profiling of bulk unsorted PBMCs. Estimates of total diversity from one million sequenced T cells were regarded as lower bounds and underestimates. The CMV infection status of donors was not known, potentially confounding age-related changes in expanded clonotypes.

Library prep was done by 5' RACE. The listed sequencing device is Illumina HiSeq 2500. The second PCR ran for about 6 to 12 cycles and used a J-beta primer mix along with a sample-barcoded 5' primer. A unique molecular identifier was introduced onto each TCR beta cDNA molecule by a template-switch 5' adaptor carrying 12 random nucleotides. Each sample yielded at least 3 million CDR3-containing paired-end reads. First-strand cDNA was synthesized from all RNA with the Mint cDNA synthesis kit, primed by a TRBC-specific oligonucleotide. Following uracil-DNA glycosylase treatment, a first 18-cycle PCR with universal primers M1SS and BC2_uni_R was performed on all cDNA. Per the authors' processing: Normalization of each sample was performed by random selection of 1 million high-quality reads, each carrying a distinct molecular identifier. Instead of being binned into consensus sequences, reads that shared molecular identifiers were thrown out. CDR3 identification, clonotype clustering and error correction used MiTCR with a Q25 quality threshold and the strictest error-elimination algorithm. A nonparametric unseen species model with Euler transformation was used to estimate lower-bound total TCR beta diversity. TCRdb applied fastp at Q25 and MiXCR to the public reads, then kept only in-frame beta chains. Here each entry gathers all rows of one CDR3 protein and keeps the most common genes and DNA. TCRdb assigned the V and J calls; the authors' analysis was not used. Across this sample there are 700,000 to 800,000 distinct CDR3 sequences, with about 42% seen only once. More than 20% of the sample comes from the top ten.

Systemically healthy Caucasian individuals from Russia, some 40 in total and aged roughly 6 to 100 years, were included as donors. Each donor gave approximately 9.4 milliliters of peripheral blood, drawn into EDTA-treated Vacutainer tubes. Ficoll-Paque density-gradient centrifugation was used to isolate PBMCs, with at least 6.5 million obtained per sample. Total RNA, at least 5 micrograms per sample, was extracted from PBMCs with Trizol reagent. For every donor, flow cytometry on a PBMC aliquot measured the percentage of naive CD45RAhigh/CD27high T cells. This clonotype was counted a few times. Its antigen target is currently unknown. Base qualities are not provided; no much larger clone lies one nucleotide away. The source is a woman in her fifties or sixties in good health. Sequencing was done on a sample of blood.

The CDR3 reads as follows: CASSLSWLAGLEETQYF. The bases read TGTGCCAGCTCCCTCAGCTGGCTAGCGGGGTTGGAAGAGACCCAGTACTTC. The chain was built from TRBV18 and TRBJ2-5, and TRBD2 matches 9 of the central bases. V lost 6 bases and J lost 3 bases, and the count of bases not matched to a germline gene is 14. The CDR3 runs 17 residues from the cysteine to the phenylalanine. Solely the CDR3 DNA is kept, with 51 bases framed from the first base. In the germline V gene, CDR1 corresponds to KGHSH and CDR2 to LQKENI.